A selection of T cell receptor beta chains follows, all from one sample in a study of blood T cell repertoires in COVID-19. Sequencing used immunoSEQ multiplex PCR; TCRdb keeps in-frame clones, though not all of them. The repertoire holds over 40,000 clones, with 90% as singletons. The sequenced material came from peripheral blood. The receptors here all came from a woman older than 75 with acute or convalescent COVID-19. The CDR3 runs from the conserved cysteine through the conserved F or W. The order of the fields is CDR3 length, clone size, J gene, V gene, D gene, CDR3 DNA, CDR3 protein. D genes are given only for firm matches. The size field is filled for only some rows; it gives once, few, many or a size class.

>14|NA|TRBJ1-1|TRBV6-2/TRBV6-3|NA
TGTGCCAGCAGTTACTACAGGTTTGCGACTGAAGCTTTCTTT
CASSYYRFATEAFF
>15|NA|TRBJ2-5|TRBV4-1|TRBD2
TGCGCCAGCAGCCAAGAGGCTAGCGGGAGGGCCACCCAGTACTTC
CASSQEASGRATQYF
>15|NA|TRBJ2-7|TRBV4-3|TRBD1
TGCGCCAGCAGCCGAAACCCGGGACAGGGTTACGAGCAGTACTTC
CASSRNPGQGYEQYF
>14|NA|TRBJ1-6|TRBV6-6|NA
TGTGCCAGCGGAAGGGGCGCGGATAATTCACCCCTCCACTTT
CASGRGADNSPLHF
>16|NA|TRBJ2-5|TRBV6-6|NA
TGTGCCAGCAGTTACTCGAAGGTCGGGAAGGGAGAGACCCAGTACTTC
CASSYSKVGKGETQYF
>20|NA|TRBJ2-7|TRBV4-3|TRBD2
TGCGCCAGCAGCCAAGATTTGGGGCCTAGCGGGAGGGCCCGGGCCCTCGAGCAGTACTTC
CASSQDLGPSGRARALEQYF
>18|NA|TRBJ2-2|TRBV5-1|TRBD1
TGCGCCAGCAGCCTGACGACAGGGGGTTTCGCGAACACCGGGGAGCTGTTTTTT
CASSLTTGGFANTGELFF
>13|few|TRBJ2-2|TRBV11-3|NA
TGTGCCAGCACCCGGGACACCACCGGGGAGCTGTTTTTT
CASTRDTTGELFF
>16|once|TRBJ1-2|TRBV11-3|TRBD1
TGTGCCAGCAGCCCGCGGGACAGTGACGTTAACTATGGCTACACCTTC
CASSPRDSDVNYGYTF
>14|NA|TRBJ2-7|TRBV6-5|TRBD2
TGTGCCAGCAGTTACCGACTAGCTGTGGGCGAGCAGTACTTC
CASSYRLAVGEQYF
>11|NA|TRBJ2-7|TRBV28|NA
TGTGCCAGCAGTGGCAGGTCATGGCAGTACTTC
CASSGRSWQYF
>19|once|TRBJ1-5|TRBV4-1|TRBD1
TGCGCCAGCAGCCACCAAGGGGTCTCCGGGACAGGGAACAATCAGCCCCAGCATTTT
CASSHQGVSGTGNNQPQHF
>13|NA|TRBJ2-5|TRBV12-3/TRBV12-4|NA
TGTGCCAGCCGGTGGACAAGACAAGAGACCCAGTACTTC
CASRWTRQETQYF
>16|NA|TRBJ2-7|TRBV7-8|NA
TGTGCCAGCAGCCCTCTAGTGTGGGAGAGCTCCTACGAGCAGTACTTC
CASSPLVWESSYEQYF
>15|NA|TRBJ1-4|TRBV7-2|TRBD1
TGTGCCAGCAGCCTAAGACAGGGGGCGAACGAAAAACTGTTTTTT
CASSLRQGANEKLFF
>13|once|TRBJ2-1|TRBV3-1/TRBV3-2|NA
TGTGCCAGCAGCTCGCAAGGTTCGGGTGAGCAGTTCTTC
CASSSQGSGEQFF
>14|NA|TRBJ1-3|TRBV11-3|NA
TGTGCCAGCAGCGCAGGGTACTCTGGAAACACCATATATTTT
CASSAGYSGNTIYF
>16|NA|TRBJ1-5|TRBV19|TRBD1
TGTGCCAGTAGTAGCCCTGACAGGGGTGGCAATCAGCCCCAGCATTTT
CASSSPDRGGNQPQHF
>13|NA|TRBJ1-6|TRBV7-8|NA
TGTGCCAGCAGTCCGGGAAATAATTCACCCCTCCACTTT
CASSPGNNSPLHF
>11|few|TRBJ2-7|TRBV20-1|TRBD1
TGCAGTGTGGACAGGGGAATGGGGCAGTACTTC
CSVDRGMGQYF
>16|once|TRBJ1-5|TRBV5-8|NA
TGTGCCAGCAGCTTGCCCTCCGGACTGAGCAATCAGCCCCAGCATTTT
CASSLPSGLSNQPQHF
>14|NA|TRBJ2-1|TRBV7-3|TRBD2
TGTGCCAGCAGCTTACTAGCGGGGGGGAATGAGCAGTTCTTC
CASSLLAGGNEQFF
>11|NA|TRBJ2-1|TRBV2|TRBD2
TGTGCCAGCAGTGAACTTCGGGAGGAGTTCTTC
CASSELREEFF
>19|NA|TRBJ2-1|TRBV5-4|TRBD2
TGTGCCAGCAGCCTGGGACTAGCGGGAGTCGGTAGTTTTGTCAATGAGCAGTTCTTC
CASSLGLAGVGSFVNEQFF
>17|NA|TRBJ1-2|TRBV3-1/TRBV3-2|TRBD1
TGTGCCAGCAGCCAAGATCCAGGGACAGGGATGGTCTATGGCTACACCTTC
CASSQDPGTGMVYGYTF
>13|NA|TRBJ2-3|TRBV18|NA
TGTGCCAGCTCACCTGGACAGACAGATACGCAGTATTTT
CASSPGQTDTQYF
>16|NA|TRBJ2-2|TRBV7-8|TRBD1
TGTGCCAGCAGCCCCCGGACAGGGATGAACACCGGGGAGCTGTTTTTT
CASSPRTGMNTGELFF
>16|NA|TRBJ2-2|TRBV3-1/TRBV3-2|TRBD2
TGTGCCAGCAGCGACCCCCTGGGGGAGGGAACCGGGGAGCTGTTTTTT
CASSDPLGEGTGELFF
>15|once|TRBJ1-5|TRBV6-6|TRBD1
TGTGCCAGCAGCTATTCGACAGGGGGCAATCAGCCCCAGCATTTT
CASSYSTGGNQPQHF
>18|few|TRBJ2-3|TRBV29-1|TRBD2
TGCAGCGTTGGGATGACTAGCGATCGGGAAGCTAGCACAGATACGCAGTATTTT
CSVGMTSDREASTDTQYF
>14|NA|TRBJ1-2|TRBV5-5|NA
TGTGCCAGCAGCTTGTGGACAGATAACTATGGCTACACCTTC
CASSLWTDNYGYTF
>15|NA|TRBJ1-2|TRBV7-9|NA
TGTGCCAGCAGCTTAGCGGCAGGGCCTCACTATGGCTACACCTTC
CASSLAAGPHYGYTF
>17|NA|TRBJ2-7|TRBV5-6|TRBD2
TGTGCCAGCAGTCGACGGGGGGGTCCCCTTTCCTCCTACGAGCAGTACTTC
CASSRRGGPLSSYEQYF
>13|NA|TRBJ2-2|TRBV18|NA
TGTGCCAGCTCACCACCTTCGTCCGGGGAGCTGTTTTTT
CASSPPSSGELFF
>15|NA|TRBJ1-6|TRBV27|NA
TGTGCCAGCACCTCGTACGGGTCCTATAATTCACCCCTCCACTTT
CASTSYGSYNSPLHF
>16|NA|TRBJ2-6|TRBV5-1|NA
TGCGCCAGCAGCTTGGGGGAGTTCTCTGGGGCCAACGTCCTGACTTTC
CASSLGEFSGANVLTF
>14|once|TRBJ1-5|TRBV18|NA
TGTGCCAGCTCACAGATGACAGGTGACCAGCCCCAGCATTTT
CASSQMTGDQPQHF
>15|NA|TRBJ2-3|TRBV7-2|NA
TGTGCCACCGGGTCGGCAGTGCAGGGCGCAGATACGCAGTATTTT
CATGSAVQGADTQYF
>16|NA|TRBJ2-3|TRBV7-2|TRBD2
TGTGCCAGCAGCCGTACTACTAGCGGGAGTTCAGATACGCAGTATTTT
CASSRTTSGSSDTQYF
>15|NA|TRBJ2-3|TRBV5-1|NA
TGCGCCAGCAGCTTGGACACGACTAGCACAGATACGCAGTATTTT
CASSLDTTSTDTQYF
>14|NA|TRBJ1-1|TRBV29-1|NA
TGCAGCGTTGAATCTCCTACAGGGAGCACTGAAGCTTTCTTT
CSVESPTGSTEAFF
>17|NA|TRBJ1-1|TRBV5-1|NA
TGCGCCAGCAGCTTGGCTCCGTTACAGGGATCGGGGACTGAAGCTTTCTTT
CASSLAPLQGSGTEAFF
>17|NA|TRBJ2-3|TRBV10-3|TRBD2
TGTGCCATCAGTGGCGTGGGACTAGCGGGAGGGCCTAATACGCAGTATTTT
CAISGVGLAGGPNTQYF
>15|NA|TRBJ2-5|TRBV2|TRBD1
TGTGCCAGCAGTGAAGGGACAGGGGTCAGAAAGACCCAGTACTTC
CASSEGTGVRKTQYF